These 21 T cell receptor beta chains came from one sample sequenced in a study of blood T cell repertoires in COVID-19. TCRdb's copy holds only in-frame clones and misses some; the assay was immunoSEQ multiplex PCR. This sample has about 220,000 clones, with 82% found just once. The sample comprised PBMCs or T cells enriched from blood (not recorded which). These TCRs come from a woman in her fifties or sixties who had recovered from COVID-19.

This clone was seen only once. The chain couples TRBV6-5 to TRBJ1-5; the D gene is possibly TRBD1 (5 bases). The CDR3 spans 15 residues. Germline V gene sequence: CDR1 MNHEY, CDR2 SVGAGI. The germline V and J ends were trimmed by 5 bases and 5 bases, with 16 bases remaining between them. Here the CDR3 reads CASSPMRGGDQPQHF. The DNA for the CDR3 is TGTGCCAGCAGTCCCATGCGGGGAGGGGATCAGCCCCAGCATTTT.

This clone appeared once. The chain uses TRBV4-2 and TRBJ2-2; D might be TRBD2 (6 bases). Germline V CDR1 and CDR2: LGHNA, YNFKEQ. There are 20 residues in the CDR3. V was cut by 5 bases and J by 0 bases, with 25 bases left in between. The CDR3 loop reads CASSSRFSGDFTANTGELFF. CDR3 DNA: TGTGCCAGCAGCAGCCGCTTTAGCGGAGACTTTACTGCGAACACCGGGGAGCTGTTTTTT.

With regard to this clone: Within the sample, other DNA sequences also encode this same CDR3. The chain combines TRBV19 with TRBJ1-6, with TRBD1 as a possible D gene (5 bases). This CDR3 comprises 13 residues. Germline V gene sequence: CDR1 LNHDA, CDR2 SQIVND (reference sequence). The V gene lost 9 bases and the J gene lost 10 bases, with 16 bases spanning the gap. The CDR3 sequence is CASHQGAGSPLHF. The CDR3 coding sequence is TGTGCCAGCCACCAGGGTGCTGGGTCACCCCTCCACTTT.

The chain's CDR3 is CAGGAGTSGGSTDTQYF. The CDR3 coding sequence is TGTGCCGGGGGAGCCGGGACTAGCGGGGGGTCCACAGATACGCAGTATTTT. V gene TRBV7-8 combines with J gene TRBJ2-3; TRBD2 matches at 15 bases. V lost 11 bases and J lost 2; bases outside the gene matches: 11. This CDR3 is 17 amino acids long. CDR1 is SGHVS and CDR2 is FQNEAQ in the germline V gene.

This chain links TRBV5-6 with TRBJ1-4, with TRBD1 matching 8 bases. With V trimmed by 0 bases and J by 8 bases, 0 bases remained unmatched. The CDR3 is 13 residues long. Germline assignment: CDR1 SGHDT and CDR2 YYEEEE. CDR3 nucleotide sequence: TGTGCCAGCAGCTTGGGGGACAGGGAAAAACTGTTTTTT. Its translation: CASSLGDREKLFF.

This chain links TRBV24-1 with TRBJ2-5, with D possibly matching TRBD2 (5 bases). This CDR3 spans 15 amino acids. CDR1 is KGHDR and CDR2 is SFDVKD in the germline V gene. Trimming pared 4 bases from V and 2 bases from J, leaving 13 bases between. The chain's CDR3 is CATSDRIGGQETQYF. The CDR3, as DNA: TGTGCCACCAGTGACCGCATAGGCGGGCAAGAGACCCAGTACTTC.

The chain recombines TRBV5-1 with TRBJ2-1; 7 bases fit TRBD1. Germline V gene data show CDR1 as SGHRS and CDR2 as YFSETQ. The CDR3 is 12 residues long. J gave up 10 bases and V 1 base, and 2 bases lay outside the gene matches. The CDR3: CASSLSGQEQFF. Here the CDR3 DNA reads TGCGCCAGCAGCTTGTCGGGACAGGAGCAGTTCTTC. Full variable domain (rest looked up from reference TRBV5-1 and TRBJ2-1): KAGVTQTPRYLIKTRGQQVTLSCSPISGHRSVSWYQQTPGQGLQFLFEYFSETQRNKGNFPGRFSGRQFSNSRSEMNVSTLELGDSALYLCASSLSGQEQFFGPGTRLTVL.

This clone appeared a single time. The V and J genes are TRBV10-2 and TRBJ2-7, with 8 bases that match TRBD2. With 10 bases clipped from V and 2 bases from J, the junction kept 10 bases outside the gene matches. The CDR3 has 14 amino acids. Per germline, CDR1 WSHSY and CDR2 SAAADI. This chain's CDR3 is CATHSTSATYEQYF. DNA of the CDR3: TGCGCCACCCACTCGACTAGCGCTACCTACGAGCAGTACTTC.

The V and J genes are TRBV2 and TRBJ2-5, with 8 bases lining up with TRBD1. Germline loops: CDR1 SNHLY, CDR2 FYNNEI. The CDR3 has 15 residues. V shed 6 bases and J 0 bases; nucleotides not matched to a gene: 6. The CDR3: CASRLGTGYQETQYF. CDR3 bases: TGTGCCAGCAGGCTCGGGACAGGATACCAAGAGACCCAGTACTTC.

The V gene is TRBV19, the J gene TRBJ1-3, with D perhaps matching TRBD1 (6 bases). This CDR3 has 15 amino acids. Germline V gene lookup returns CDR1 LNHDA and CDR2 SQIVND (reference sequence). The germline V and J ends were trimmed by 4 bases and 4 bases, with 14 bases remaining between them. CDR3 sequence: CASSTQQGAGNTIYF. Written as DNA, the CDR3 is TGTGCCAGTAGTACCCAACAGGGCGCCGGAAACACCATATATTTT.

The rearrangement links TRBV19 to TRBJ1-5, with 8 bases identical to TRBD1. Germline CDR1 reads LNHDA; CDR2 reads SQIVND (reference sequence). The CDR3 extends over 17 amino acids. V was pared by 1 base and J by 3 bases, with 8 bases of the junction left unmatched. The CDR3 reads CASSIVGGTGNNQPQHF. The DNA for the CDR3 is TGTGCCAGTAGTATAGTCGGAGGGACAGGAAACAATCAGCCCCAGCATTTT.

The J gene is TRBJ1-4, the V gene TRBV18, with D possibly matching TRBD1 (6 bases). This CDR3 spans 16 amino acids. Germline-derived CDR1 and CDR2 are KGHSH and LQKENI. With 1 base removed from V and 0 bases from J, the gap between germline ends came to 9 bases. The CDR3 region is CASSPRGPATNEKLFF. DNA of the CDR3: TGTGCCAGCTCACCACGGGGGCCTGCAACTAATGAAAAACTGTTTTTT.

V gene TRBV28 combines with J gene TRBJ1-5; D unresolved. This CDR3 region has 15 residues. Trimming took 2 bases from V and 1 from J, leaving 9 bases between them. The germline V gene has CDR1 MDHEN and CDR2 SYDVKM. This chain's CDR3 is CASSLDGKSNQPQHF. CDR3 in DNA: TGTGCCAGCAGTTTAGACGGGAAAAGCAATCAGCCCCAGCATTTT.

There are a few counts of this clone. This chain joins TRBV5-5 and TRBJ2-1; D perhaps matches TRBD2 (6 bases). Trimming removed 4 bases from V and 5 bases from J, with 10 bases in between. Looked up from germline, CDR1 is SGHKS and CDR2 is YYEKEE (reference sequence). The CDR3 sequence is 13 residues long. The CDR3 nucleotides read TGTGCCAGCAGCCCGGGGGTTCACAATGAGCAGTTCTTC. Translating it yields CASSPGVHNEQFF.

The V call is TRBV29-1, the J call TRBJ1-6; possible D gene TRBD1, 5 bases. The V gene lost 8 bases and the J gene lost 7 bases, with 15 bases spanning the gap. Germline V gene data show CDR1 as SQVTM and CDR2 as ANQGSEA. The CDR3 runs to 13 residues. The CDR3 loop is CSIRWGENSPLHF. CDR3 DNA sequence: TGCAGCATCCGATGGGGGGAGAATTCACCCCTCCACTTT.

The rearrangement links TRBV7-8 to TRBJ2-3; 8 positions match TRBD1. V was pared by 5 bases and J by 4 bases, with 11 bases of the junction left unmatched. CDR1 and CDR2 from the germline V gene are SGHVS and FQNEAQ. CDR3 length: 16 residues. The CDR3 loop reads CASSLVAQGASDTQYF. The DNA of the CDR3 is TGTGCCAGCAGCCTAGTGGCTCAGGGGGCGTCAGATACGCAGTATTTT.

The chain joins TRBV5-4 to TRBJ2-7; 11 bases align to TRBD1. Germline CDR1 and CDR2: SGHNT and YYREEE (reference sequence). V shed 6 bases and J 2 bases; nucleotides not matched to a gene: 7. This CDR3 is built from 15 residues. The CDR3 sequence: CASNLLGQGAYEQYF. The CDR3 DNA reads TGTGCCAGCAACCTCCTGGGACAGGGGGCCTACGAGCAGTACTTC. The full variable domain, rest sourced from reference TRBV5-4 and TRBJ2-7, is ETGVTQSPTHLIKTRGQQVTLRCSSQSGHNTVSWYQQALGQGPQFIFQYYREEENGRGNFPPRFSGLQFPNYSSELNVNALELDDSALYLCASNLLGQGAYEQYFGPGTRLTVT.

This chain uses TRBV2 with TRBJ2-3, with D possibly being TRBD2 (5 bases). From germline, CDR1 is SNHLY and CDR2 FYNNEI. The CDR3 sequence is 14 residues long. The germline V and J ends were trimmed by 6 bases and 2 bases, with 12 bases remaining between them. In nucleotides, the CDR3 is TGTGCCAGCAGGAGGGTCGGTGTCACAGATACGCAGTATTTT. Amino acid sequence: CASRRVGVTDTQYF.

This clone was seen a single time. The gene calls are TRBV7-9 and TRBJ2-3, with TRBD2 matching over 8 bases. From germline, CDR1 is SEHNR and CDR2 FQNEAQ (reference sequence). The CDR3 has 15 residues. The trim removed 11 bases at V and 8 bases at J, leaving 18 bases unmatched. The CDR3 DNA reads TGTGCCGAGGGCTCTGCGGGAGGTGGTGTGGGTACGCAGTATTTT. Protein sequence: CAEGSAGGGVGTQYF.

This sequence joins TRBV5-4 and TRBJ2-4; 10 positions agree with TRBD2. CDR3 length: 16 residues. Germline-derived CDR1 and CDR2 are SGHNT and YYREEE (reference sequence). The J segment lost 8 bases and the V segment lost 3 bases, leaving 11 bases of the junction unmatched. CDR3 region: CASSSETGTSEDIQYF. The CDR3 nucleotides read TGTGCCAGCAGCTCTGAAACCGGGACTAGCGAGGACATTCAGTACTTC.

The rearrangement links TRBV5-6 to TRBJ2-3; D unclear. V shed 1 base and J shed 5 bases, with 5 bases lying between them. The CDR3 loop spans 12 amino acids. The germline V gene has CDR1 SGHDT and CDR2 YYEEEE. The CDR3 bases are TGTGCCAGCAGCTTGTTAGTAGATACGCAGTATTTT. Residues: CASSLLVDTQYF.